Listed here are 14 T cell receptor beta chains from one sample, sequenced in a study of tumor-infiltrating lymphocytes in primary liver carcinoma. Co-extraction of both nucleic acids (RNA and DNA) used about 17-33 mg of unsorted bulk tissue. A constant-region primer served to make TCR beta cDNA from about 490 ng total RNA. A slightly modified ARM-PCR protocol with three nested multiplex PCR rounds produced these TCR beta libraries. For approximately 9 cycles apiece, the opening two PCR rounds ran with TRBV1-TRBV30 forward primers and a C-beta reverse primer. MiXCR, applied by TCRdb to the multiplex PCR reads, yields one record per CDR3 protein. In the table there are some 87,000 distinct CDR3 sequences, 55% to 75% of which are singletons. Sample: tumor-adjacent normal liver tissue. The receptors were gathered from a man aged 35-49 years with primary liver carcinoma and hepatitis B virus infection.

As for this clonotype: Since a much larger clone is just one base distant, this may be a read error. The chain employs TRBV7-8 and TRBJ1-6; unclear D gene. The CDR3 has 14 residues. The germline V gene encodes CDR1 SGHVS and CDR2 FQNEAQ. Here the CDR3 DNA reads TGTGCCAACAGCTTTGGCATTAGAGATTCACCCCTCCACTTT. This gives the protein CANSFGIRDSPLHF.

The rearrangement uses TRBV7-8 and TRBJ1-5, with 9 positions matching TRBD1. CDR1 and CDR2 (germline): SGHVS, FQNEAQ. The CDR3 extends over 19 amino acids. The V and J ends lost 5 bases and 0 bases, in that order; junction bases with no gene match: 14. The CDR3 region has the DNA TGTGCCAGCAGCGGAGATACAGGGGGCCCTTTCGCTAGCAATCAGCCCCAGCATTTT. This encodes CASSGDTGGPFASNQPQHF.

This clonotype was observed a handful of times. The CDR3, as DNA: TGCAGTGCCTCCACCGGGACAGGGGGCCAGGGTGAGCAGTTCTTC. Translated, it gives CSASTGTGGQGEQFF. The gene calls are TRBV20-1 and TRBJ2-1; 12 bases match TRBD1. The junction had 12 bases not matched to a gene; V was cut back by 6 bases and J by 9 bases. The germline gives CDR1 DFQATT, CDR2 SNEGSKA (reference sequence). The CDR3 has 15 amino acids.

This clonotype was seen a handful of times. The chain carries TRBV18 and TRBJ1-1; D ambiguous. V shed 3 bases and J shed 2 bases, with 10 bases lying between them. CDR1 and CDR2 from the germline V gene are KGHSH and LQKENI. The CDR3 is 14 residues long. The CDR3 nucleotides are TGTGCCAGCTCACCGGACGCTCTTAACACTGAAGCTTTCTTT. Its translation: CASSPDALNTEAFF.

This sequence joins TRBV7-9 and TRBJ1-2; D uncertain. The germline V and J ends were trimmed by 4 bases and 8 bases, with 11 bases remaining between them. Germline V CDR1 and CDR2: SEHNR, FQNEAQ (reference sequence). This CDR3 is built from 12 residues. CDR3 sequence (DNA): TGTGCCAGCAGCTCTCCCGAGGGAGGCTACACCTTC. It yields the protein CASSSPEGGYTF.

This clonotype turned up a few times. This may stem from a read error, because a much larger clone lies one nucleotide away. V usage is TRBV6-5 and J usage is TRBJ2-7, with D perhaps matching TRBD1 (6 bases). V was shortened by 9 bases and J by 4 bases, with 19 bases between the two germline ends. Germline V gene data show CDR1 as MNHEY and CDR2 as SVGAGI. There are 14 residues in the CDR3. This CDR3 is CASRIAGVLYEQYF. The CDR3 bases are TGTGCCAGTAGAATCGCAGGGGTCCTATACGAGCAGTACTTC.

This clonotype has a handful of counts. The rearrangement links TRBV7-2 to TRBJ2-1; TRBD2 matches 8 bases. With V trimmed by 5 bases and J by 2 bases, 14 bases remained unmatched. The germline V gene has CDR1 SGHTA and CDR2 FQGNSA. The length of the CDR3 is 18 residues. The CDR3 nucleotides read TGTGCCAGCAGCCCGTTGGCTAGCGGGTTCCACCCCTACAATGAGCAGTTCTTC. It translates to CASSPLASGFHPYNEQFF.

Worth noting for this clonotype: One end of the junction varies from germline; a read error may be responsible. V usage is TRBV29-1 and J usage is TRBJ2-5, with TRBD2 as a possible D gene (5 bases). The CDR3 has 13 residues. Per the germline V gene, CDR1 is SQVTM and CDR2 is ANQGSEA. DNA of the CDR3: TGCAGCTTTGGGCATGGTTTGGGAGAGACCCAATACTTC. Translating it yields CSFGHGLGETQYF.

Concerning this clonotype itself: An end of the junction differs from the germline gene, which may be a read error. The genes are TRBV10-3 and TRBJ2-1; D remains ambiguous. The CDR3 runs to 12 residues. Germline values: CDR1 ENHRY, CDR2 SYGVKD. CDR3 residues: CAISDGGNEHFF. The CDR3 nucleotides read TGTGCCATCAGTGACGGTGGGAATGAGCACTTCTTC.

About this clonotype: A read error may explain this, as a much larger clone is one base away. The V gene is TRBV4-1, the J gene TRBJ2-5, with 7 positions matching TRBD1. Trimming took 11 bases from V and 0 from J; bases not matched to a gene: 12. CDR1 MGHRA and CDR2 YSYEKL come from the germline V gene. The CDR3 sequence is 15 residues long. In nucleotides, the CDR3 is TGCGCCGGCACCTCCGGGACAGAGTACCAAGAGACCCAGTACTTC. Its translation: CAGTSGTEYQETQYF.

The rearrangement links TRBV5-1 to TRBJ2-7; tentatively, D is TRBD2 (5 bases). Germline V gene data show CDR1 as SGHRS and CDR2 as YFSETQ. CDR3 size: 15 residues. V was shortened by 8 bases and J by 0 bases, with 18 bases between the two germline ends. The CDR3 here is CASSMTSGSSYEQYF. In DNA form, the CDR3 reads TGCGCCAGTAGCATGACAAGTGGGAGCTCCTACGAGCAGTACTTC.

Remarks on this clonotype: A junction end diverges from the germline sequence, so it may reflect a read error. This sequence joins TRBV5-5 and TRBJ2-3; D perhaps matches TRBD1 (6 bases). CDR3 length: 15 residues. Looked up from germline, CDR1 is SGHKS and CDR2 is YYEKEE (reference sequence). CDR3 in amino acids: CTSSYLDRSTDMQYF. The CDR3 nucleotides read TGTACCAGCAGCTATCTGGACAGAAGCACAGATATGCAGTATTTT.

As regards this clonotype: Given a much more abundant clone one base away, this may be a read error. The chain joins TRBV29-1 to TRBJ2-3, with no clear D. The CDR3 loop spans 14 amino acids. Germline-derived CDR1 and CDR2 are SQVTM and ANQGSEA. V lost 3 bases to trimming and J lost 2 bases, with 12 bases between them. The chain's CDR3 is CSVDGVSSTDTQYF. CDR3 sequence (DNA): TGCAGCGTTGATGGGGTATCGTCCACAGATACGCAGTATTTT.

In the case of this clonotype: The conserved final phenylalanine or tryptophan is absent from the CDR3, which likely points to a read error. The V gene is TRBV4-2, the J gene TRBJ2-1; 7 bases align to TRBD2. V shed 0 bases and J 8 bases; nucleotides not matched to a gene: 10. Germline values: CDR1 LGHNA, CDR2 YNFKEQ. The CDR3 has 16 amino acids. The CDR3 bases are TGTGCCAGCAGCCAAGACCCAGCGGGATCGATGGATGAGCAGTTCCTC. Translated, it gives CASSQDPAGSMDEQFL.